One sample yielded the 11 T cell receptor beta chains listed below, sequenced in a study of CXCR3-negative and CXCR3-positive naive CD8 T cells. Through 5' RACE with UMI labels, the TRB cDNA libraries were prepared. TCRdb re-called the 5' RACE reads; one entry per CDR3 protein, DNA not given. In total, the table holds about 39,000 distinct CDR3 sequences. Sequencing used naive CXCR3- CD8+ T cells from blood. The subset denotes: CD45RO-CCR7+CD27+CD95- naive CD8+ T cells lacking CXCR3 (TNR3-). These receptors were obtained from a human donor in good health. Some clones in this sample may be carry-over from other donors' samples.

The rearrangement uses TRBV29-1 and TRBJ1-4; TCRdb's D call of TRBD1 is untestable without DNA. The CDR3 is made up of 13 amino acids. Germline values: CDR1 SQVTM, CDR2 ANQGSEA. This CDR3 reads CSGAAGINVKLFF.

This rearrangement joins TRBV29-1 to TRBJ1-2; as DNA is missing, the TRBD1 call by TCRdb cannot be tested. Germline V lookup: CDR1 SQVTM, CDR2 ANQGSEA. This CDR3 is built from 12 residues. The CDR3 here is CSVEDMRGGYTF.

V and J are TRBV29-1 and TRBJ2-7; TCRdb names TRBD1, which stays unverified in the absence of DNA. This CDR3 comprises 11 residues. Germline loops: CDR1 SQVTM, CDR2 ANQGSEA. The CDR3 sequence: CSATGAYEQYF.

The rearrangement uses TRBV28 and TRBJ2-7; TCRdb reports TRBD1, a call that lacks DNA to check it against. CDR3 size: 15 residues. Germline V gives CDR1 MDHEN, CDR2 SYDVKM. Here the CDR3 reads CASSFGGQGEDEQYF.

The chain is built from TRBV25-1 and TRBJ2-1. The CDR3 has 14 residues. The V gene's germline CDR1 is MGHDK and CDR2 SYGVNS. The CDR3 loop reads CASSSRGSYNEQFF.

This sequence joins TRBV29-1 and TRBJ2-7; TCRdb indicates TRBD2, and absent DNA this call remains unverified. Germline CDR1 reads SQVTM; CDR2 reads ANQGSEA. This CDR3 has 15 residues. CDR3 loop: CSVARAGASLDEQYF.

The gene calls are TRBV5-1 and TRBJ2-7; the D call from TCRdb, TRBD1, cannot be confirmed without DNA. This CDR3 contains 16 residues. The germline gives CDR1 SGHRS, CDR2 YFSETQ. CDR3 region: CASSPSWTGYSYEQYF.

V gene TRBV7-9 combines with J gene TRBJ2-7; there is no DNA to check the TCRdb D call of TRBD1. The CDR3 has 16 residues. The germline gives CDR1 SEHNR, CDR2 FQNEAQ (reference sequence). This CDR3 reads CASSGGLDSPSYEQYF.

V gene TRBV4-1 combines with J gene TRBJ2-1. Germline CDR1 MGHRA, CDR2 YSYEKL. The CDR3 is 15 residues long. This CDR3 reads CAPQLVGYSYNEQFF.

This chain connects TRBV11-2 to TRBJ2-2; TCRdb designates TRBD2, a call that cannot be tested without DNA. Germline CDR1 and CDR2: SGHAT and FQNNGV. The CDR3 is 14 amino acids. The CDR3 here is CASSILTSSGELFF.

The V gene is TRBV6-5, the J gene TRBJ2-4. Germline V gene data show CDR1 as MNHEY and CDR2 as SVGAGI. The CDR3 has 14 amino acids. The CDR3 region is CASSYSWGKNIQYF.